The rows below give T cell receptor beta chains drawn from one sample of a study of blood T cell repertoires in COVID-19. This table comes from immunoSEQ multiplex PCR, and its TCRdb copy is limited to in-frame clones, with some not included. The data hold about 240,000 clones, with over 80% observed a single time. The sequenced sample was peripheral blood. The receptor set was obtained from a human donor in a cohort sampled during active COVID-19. The CDR3 runs from the conserved cysteine through the conserved F or W. The D gene is left open where the match is weak. Not every row has a clone size; where given, it reads once, few, many or a size class.

cdr3_aa	cdr3_nt	cdr3_length	v_call	d_call	clone_size	j_call
CASSEYAGGTLTNTQYF	TGTGCCAGCAGTGAATACGCAGGGGGTACTCTCACAAATACGCAGTATTTT	17	TRBV6-1	TRBD1	NA	TRBJ2-3
CASSLSGSGIYGYTF	TGTGCCAGCAGCCTTAGCGGTTCGGGGATTTATGGCTACACCTTC	15	TRBV6-5	NA	NA	TRBJ1-2
CASSLRDRDDEQYF	TGCGCCAGCAGCCTCCGGGACAGGGACGACGAGCAGTACTTC	14	TRBV5-1	TRBD1	NA	TRBJ2-7
CASSALGLAGRYSTDTQYF	TGTGCCAGCAGTGCACTTGGGCTAGCGGGGAGATATAGCACAGATACGCAGTATTTT	19	TRBV9	TRBD2	NA	TRBJ2-3
CAWSRGAGNTEAFF	TGTGCCTGGAGCCGTGGGGCAGGGAACACTGAAGCTTTCTTT	14	TRBV30	NA	NA	TRBJ1-1
CASSEGLSVSYEQYF	TGTGCCAGCAGTGAAGGGTTGTCAGTATCCTACGAGCAGTACTTC	15	TRBV6-1	NA	NA	TRBJ2-7
CSVDPTSQGYTF	TGCAGCGTTGATCCCACTAGCCAAGGCTACACCTTC	12	TRBV29-1	NA	once	TRBJ1-2
CASRPPSGQRYGYTF	TGTGCCAGCAGGCCTCCGTCGGGACAACGCTATGGCTACACCTTC	15	TRBV5-5	NA	NA	TRBJ1-2
CAISGTGNQPQHF	TGTGCCATCAGTGGGACAGGGAATCAGCCCCAGCATTTT	13	TRBV10-3	TRBD1	NA	TRBJ1-5
CASSPRRLPSTDTQYF	TGTGCCAGTAGTCCAAGGAGGTTGCCTAGCACAGATACGCAGTATTTT	16	TRBV19	NA	NA	TRBJ2-3
CASSPIGTEQETQYF	TGTGCCAGCTCACCAATAGGGACAGAGCAAGAGACCCAGTACTTC	15	TRBV18	TRBD1	NA	TRBJ2-5
CASSQGSGGPIEQYF	TGTGCCAGCAGCCAAGGGTCCGGAGGGCCAATCGAGCAGTACTTC	15	TRBV4-2	NA	NA	TRBJ2-7
CASSIVGLAYEQYF	TGTGCCAGTAGTATAGTTGGACTAGCTTACGAGCAGTACTTC	14	TRBV19	TRBD2	NA	TRBJ2-7
CASSLGTVTEAFF	TGTGCCAGCAGCTTAGGAACAGTGACTGAAGCTTTCTTT	13	TRBV7-2	NA	NA	TRBJ1-1
CASSFTSGRQFF	TGTGCCAGCAGTTTTACCAGCGGGAGACAGTTCTTC	12	TRBV28	TRBD2	NA	TRBJ2-1
CAWSVAGQSTDTQYF	TGTGCCTGGAGTGTGGCTGGACAGAGCACAGATACGCAGTATTTT	15	TRBV30	NA	once	TRBJ2-3
CATSDLGQIHDNEQFF	TGTGCCACCAGTGACTTGGGACAAATTCACGACAATGAGCAGTTCTTC	16	TRBV24-1	NA	NA	TRBJ2-1
CASSLPDRGDGYTF	TGTGCCAGCAGCTTGCCGGACAGGGGGGATGGCTACACCTTC	14	TRBV7-2	TRBD1	NA	TRBJ1-2
CAWSGKPNRGNQETQYF	TGTGCCTGGAGTGGTAAGCCTAACAGGGGGAACCAAGAGACCCAGTACTTC	17	TRBV30	TRBD1	NA	TRBJ2-5
CASSRPPPQREGRETQYF	TGTGCCAGCAGTCGTCCTCCCCCTCAGCGGGAGGGGAGAGAGACCCAGTACTTC	18	TRBV27	TRBD2	NA	TRBJ2-5
CASSIGAGQPQHF	TGTGCCAGTAGTATAGGGGCGGGTCAGCCCCAGCATTTT	13	TRBV19	NA	NA	TRBJ1-5
CASSIWSSSGNSPLHF	TGTGCCAGTAGTATATGGAGTTCTTCGGGTAATTCACCCCTCCACTTT	16	TRBV19	NA	NA	TRBJ1-6
CASSSREGANYGYTF	TGTGCCAGTAGTTCGCGGGAAGGGGCGAACTATGGCTACACCTTC	15	TRBV19	NA	NA	TRBJ1-2
CASSSQDYEQYF	TGTGCCAGCAGTTCACAGGACTACGAGCAGTACTTC	12	TRBV2	NA	NA	TRBJ2-7
CASSVRQGPYEQYF	TGTGCCAGCAGCGTCCGACAGGGCCCCTACGAGCAGTACTTC	14	TRBV7-2	TRBD1	NA	TRBJ2-7
CASSWTGGKQPQHF	TGTGCCAGCAGTTGGACAGGGGGCAAACAGCCCCAGCATTTT	14	TRBV6-2/TRBV6-3	TRBD1	NA	TRBJ1-5
CASSQDLAPYNEQFF	TGCGCCAGCAGCCAAGATCTAGCCCCCTACAATGAGCAGTTCTTC	15	TRBV4-1	NA	once	TRBJ2-1
CATRGETQYF	TGTGCCACCCGGGGAGAGACCCAGTACTTC	10	TRBV21-1	NA	NA	TRBJ2-5
CASSLGAFYEQYF	TGTGCCAGCAGTTTAGGGGCCTTCTACGAGCAGTACTTC	13	TRBV28	NA	once	TRBJ2-7
CASSAERGGIYEQYF	TGCGCCAGCAGTGCCGAGCGGGGGGGAATCTACGAGCAGTACTTC	15	TRBV10-1	TRBD2	NA	TRBJ2-7
CASSQGRGNTIYF	TGTGCCAGCAGCCAAGGTAGAGGAAACACCATATATTTT	13	TRBV14	NA	NA	TRBJ1-3
CASSLSSDSGGAFDEQFF	TGTGCCAGCAGCTTATCATCGGATAGCGGGGGGGCGTTCGATGAGCAGTTCTTC	18	TRBV11-2	TRBD2	NA	TRBJ2-1
CASSLGLLLVF	TGTGCCAGCAGCCTCGGTCTCCTGCTGGTCTTC	11	TRBV7-9	NA	once	TRBJ2-1
CASSLAPRGADGYTF	TGCGCCAGCAGCTTGGCCCCACGTGGGGCCGATGGCTACACCTTC	15	TRBV5-1	NA	NA	TRBJ1-2
CASSLDGQGYGYTF	TGTGCCAGCAGCTTAGATGGACAGGGGTATGGCTACACCTTC	14	TRBV7-2	TRBD1	NA	TRBJ1-2
CASSYSRASTDTQYF	TGTGCCAGCAGTTACTCGAGGGCTAGCACAGATACGCAGTATTTT	15	TRBV6-5	NA	NA	TRBJ2-3
CASSQSIARDFLNSPLHF	TGCGCCAGCAGTCAATCAATCGCTCGGGACTTTTTAAATTCACCCCTCCACTTT	18	TRBV23-1	NA	NA	TRBJ1-6
CAISDRGRRSSPLHF	TGTGCCATCAGTGACCGGGGAAGGCGTAGTTCACCCCTCCACTTT	15	TRBV10-3	NA	many	TRBJ1-6
CAWSYSPNTEAFF	TGTGCCTGGAGTTACAGCCCGAACACTGAAGCTTTCTTT	13	TRBV30	NA	few	TRBJ1-1
CASGGQSSYNEQFF	TGTGCTAGTGGGGGACAAAGCTCCTACAATGAGCAGTTCTTC	14	TRBV12-5	NA	NA	TRBJ2-1
CASSLTSYEQYF	TGTGCCAGCAGCTTAACCAGCTACGAGCAGTACTTC	12	TRBV7-9	NA	NA	TRBJ2-7
CASSQGLAESTDTQYF	TGTGCCAGCAGCCAGGGACTAGCGGAAAGCACAGATACGCAGTATTTT	16	TRBV5-4	TRBD2	NA	TRBJ2-3
CASSLTSGGYEQYF	TGTGCCAGCAGCCTGACTAGCGGGGGGTACGAGCAGTACTTC	14	TRBV28	TRBD2	NA	TRBJ2-7
CASSFPQGGRNTEAFF	TGTGCCAGCAGTTTTCCACAGGGTGGGCGGAACACTGAAGCTTTCTTT	16	TRBV5-5	NA	once	TRBJ1-1
CASRQLAGDHNEQFF	TGCGCCAGCCGCCAACTAGCGGGGGATCACAATGAGCAGTTCTTC	15	TRBV5-1	TRBD2	NA	TRBJ2-1
CASSSRGQGDYGYTF	TGTGCCAGCAGCTCCCGTGGACAGGGGGACTATGGCTACACCTTC	15	TRBV13	TRBD1	NA	TRBJ1-2
CASSYSRSRRTEAFF	TGTGCCAGCAGTTACTCGAGAAGTAGGCGGACTGAAGCTTTCTTT	15	TRBV6-5	NA	NA	TRBJ1-1
CASSEVIWGDRGETQYF	TGTGCCAGCAGTGAAGTGATTTGGGGGGACAGAGGGGAGACCCAGTACTTC	17	TRBV6-1	NA	NA	TRBJ2-5
CSSKRAGGMGDTQYF	TGCAGCTCAAAAAGGGCGGGAGGTATGGGAGATACGCAGTATTTT	15	TRBV29-1	TRBD2	NA	TRBJ2-3
CASSVDAPGTDTQYF	TGTGCCAGCAGCGTAGACGCGCCGGGCACAGATACGCAGTATTTT	15	TRBV9	NA	NA	TRBJ2-3
CASSSGTIFYEQYF	TGCGCCAGCAGCTCGGGGACTATCTTTTACGAGCAGTACTTC	14	TRBV5-1	TRBD2	NA	TRBJ2-7
CASYLQGTDTQYF	TGTGCCAGCTACTTACAGGGCACAGATACGCAGTATTTT	13	TRBV5-5	NA	few	TRBJ2-3
CATSSESLREKLFF	TGTGCCACCAGCAGTGAATCCCTCAGGGAAAAACTGTTTTTT	14	TRBV15	NA	once	TRBJ1-4
CASSLATGGNSPLHF	TGCGCCAGCAGCTTGGCCACAGGGGGTAATTCACCCCTCCACTTT	15	TRBV5-1	TRBD1	few	TRBJ1-6
CASSRDSFGNTIYF	TGTGCCAGCAGCCGCGACAGTTTCGGAAACACCATATATTTT	14	TRBV7-2	NA	NA	TRBJ1-3
CASSFRGQDEKLFF	TGCGCCAGCAGCTTCAGGGGGCAGGATGAAAAACTGTTTTTT	14	TRBV5-1	TRBD1	NA	TRBJ1-4
CASSDGQGNEKLFF	TGTGCCAGCAGTGACGGACAGGGTAATGAAAAACTGTTTTTT	14	TRBV2	TRBD1	NA	TRBJ1-4
CASSNPGLKTYEQYF	TGTGCCAGCAGTAACCCGGGACTGAAAACCTACGAGCAGTACTTC	15	TRBV28	NA	NA	TRBJ2-7
CASSLARGLTDTQYF	TGTGCCAGCAGCTTAGCCAGGGGGCTCACAGATACGCAGTATTTT	15	TRBV7-9	TRBD1	NA	TRBJ2-3